The sequence of this TCR beta chain was determined in a study of T cells after yellow fever vaccination. TCRdb used MiXCR to reprocess the 5' RACE reads, holding one entry per CDR3 protein. The sample records some 320,000 distinct CDR3 sequences, roughly 10% being singletons. The V gene end was trimmed by 1 base and the J gene end by 7 bases; junction bases not matched to a gene: 2. Per the germline V gene, CDR1 is MNHEY and CDR2 is SVGAGI. This CDR3 has 15 amino acids. This clonotype was counted ten times or more. The TCR originated in a man aged 18 to 30 who received the YFV17D yellow fever vaccine. Sequencing used CD4+ T cells sorted from PBMCs, obtained 45 days after the yellow fever booster vaccination. V and J are TRBV6-5 and TRBJ1-6; 9 positions match TRBD1. This CDR3 reads CASSYFGQGNSPLHF. CDR3 coding DNA: TGTGCCAGCAGTTACTTTGGACAGGGGAATTCACCCCTCCACTTT.